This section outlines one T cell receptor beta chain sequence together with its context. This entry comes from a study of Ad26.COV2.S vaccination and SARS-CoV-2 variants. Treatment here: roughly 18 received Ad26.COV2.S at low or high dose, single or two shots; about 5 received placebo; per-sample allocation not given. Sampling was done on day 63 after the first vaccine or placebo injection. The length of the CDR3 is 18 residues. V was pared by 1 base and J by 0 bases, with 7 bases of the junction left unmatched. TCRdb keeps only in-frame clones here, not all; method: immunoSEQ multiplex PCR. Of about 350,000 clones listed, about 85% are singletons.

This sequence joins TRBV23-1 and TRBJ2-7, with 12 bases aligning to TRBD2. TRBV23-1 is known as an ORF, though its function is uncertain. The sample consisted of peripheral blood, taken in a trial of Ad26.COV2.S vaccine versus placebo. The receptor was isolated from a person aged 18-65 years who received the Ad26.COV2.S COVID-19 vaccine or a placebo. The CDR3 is CASSQYRTSGTTSYEQYF. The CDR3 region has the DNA TGCGCCAGCAGTCAATACAGGACTAGCGGGACCACCTCCTACGAGCAGTACTTC.